This T cell receptor (beta chain) originates from a study of CD8+CD57+ T cells in acquired aplastic anemia. Background on the study: Recorded DNA amounts for sorted CD4+ and CD8+ cells had an average of approximately 3 ug. Study observations and caveats: The CD8+ Simpson's diversity of patients and controls was not significantly different.

The length of the CDR3 is 13 residues. Germline CDR1 reads SNHLY; CDR2 reads FYNNEI. The V gene lost 4 bases and the J gene lost 8 bases, with 12 bases spanning the gap. Genomic DNA, the template, was used for profiling of the TCR beta VDJ and CDR3. TCRdb called the reads again in MiXCR, with one record for every CDR3 protein. The sample holds 75,000 to 80,000 distinct CDR3 sequences, about 70% seen once. The patients chosen for sequencing had shown expansion of CD8+CD57+ cells (detected by flow cytometry). Each patient gave a blood sample that was collected before any therapy had been received. For this clonotype: Its specificity is not known.

This receptor was identified in a human donor with aplastic anemia. The chain combines TRBV2 with TRBJ1-5; TRBD1 is a possible D gene (5 bases). The material sequenced was sorted CD4+, CD8+, or CD8+CD57+ T cells (not recorded which) from PBMCs. The CDR3 DNA follows: TGTGCCAGCAGTGTGGGAAGCAGGGAGCCCCAGCATTTT. It is translated as CASSVGSREPQHF. The full variable domain, its missing parts supplied by reference TRBV2 and TRBJ1-5, is EPEVTQTPSHQVTQMGQEVILRCVPISNHLYFYWYRQILGQKVEFLVSFYNNEISEKSEIFDDQFSVERPDGSNFTLKIRSTKLEDSAMYFCASSVGSREPQHFGDGTRLSIL.